This T cell receptor beta chain emerged from a study of control samples from healthy donors and cancer patients. In this sample, this clone turned up once. The assay was immunoSEQ multiplex PCR, and TCRdb's table has in-frame clones only and misses some. Found here are about 120,000 clones, around nine tenths of them singletons; the top ten hold 9.5% to 13%. Looked up from germline, CDR1 is MNHNS and CDR2 is SASEGT. The CDR3 loop spans 16 amino acids. V was pared by 0 bases and J by 7 bases, with 16 bases between. Input material: blood. The chain has TRBV6-1 and TRBJ1-5; D unresolved. The TCR originated in a man in his thirties or forties in good health. The CDR3: CASSEARTDLGQPQHF. CDR3 in DNA: TGTGCCAGCAGTGAAGCAAGGACGGATTTAGGGCAGCCCCAGCATTTT.